This T cell receptor beta chain was profiled in a study of beta chain features in type 1 diabetes. Whole-study results and caveats: Comparison showed that naive, central memory and Treg TCRB repertoires appeared more similar among patients than among healthy donors. Sequencing the cDNA could make cells with high TCR expression show up more than they should. The study found moderately but significantly shorter TCRB CDR3s in all four CD4+ subsets of Type 1 diabetes patients.

The germline CDR1 and CDR2 sequences are SGDLS and YYNGEE. There are 17 residues in the CDR3. V shed 4 bases and J 2 bases; nucleotides not matched to a gene: 12. This clone has at least ten counts. Its antigen is unidentified. Isolated RNA was reverse transcribed in full, so expressed TCRB transcripts were sequenced. Profiling relied on immunoSEQ multiplex PCR, and the TCRdb table lists in-frame clones only, not all of them. The sample has just under 150,000 clones; approximately 13% are singletons. V and J are TRBV9 and TRBJ2-3, with 8 bases matching TRBD2. Input material: central memory CD4+ T cells from blood. This sequence originates from a young man with type 1 diabetes. The CDR3 loop is CASSPSGSGAYTDTQYF. DNA of the CDR3: TGTGCCAGCAGCCCAAGCGGTAGCGGGGCTTACACAGATACGCAGTATTTT.